This T cell receptor (beta chain) was profiled in a study of patients and donors after allogeneic stem cell transplantation. With V trimmed by 2 bases and J by 4 bases, 9 bases remained unmatched. CDR3 length: 15 amino acids. From germline, CDR1 is SGHRS and CDR2 YFSETQ. This clonotype came up a few times. TCRdb analysed the RT-PCR reads with MiXCR anew, one entry per CDR3 protein. Of more than 850,000 distinct CDR3 sequences listed, about a sixth are singletons. This TCR was recovered from a human donor who was either an allogeneic HSCT recipient or a stem cell or donor lymphocyte infusion donor (not recorded which). It is not recorded whose cells these are; they may come from a transplant donor. Sequenced input: blood, either unsorted or a sorted T cell fraction (not recorded which). This sequence joins TRBV5-1 and TRBJ2-7; TRBD2 agrees at 7 bases. CDR3 amino acids: CASSLSTGGGYEQYF. The CDR3 DNA reads as TGCGCCAGCAGCTTATCGACGGGAGGAGGGTACGAGCAGTACTTC.